This is a list of T cell receptor beta chains from one sample in a study of shared clonotypes between healthy human individuals. Sequenced by immunoSEQ multiplex PCR; TCRdb stores in-frame clones only, minus some. The data contain millions of clones, 95% of them singletons. Specimen: naive CD4+ T cells sorted from blood. Receptors were obtained from a man aged 18 to 30 in good health. CDR3s include the opening cysteine and the closing phenylalanine or tryptophan. Fields, in order: D gene, clone size, V gene, J gene, CDR3 protein, CDR3 DNA. D genes are given only for firm matches. Size values are once, few and many counts, or a class for expanded clones, and some rows have none.

-,-,TRBV28,TRBJ2-1,CASTLGGTVSYNEQFF,TGTGCCAGCACTTTAGGGGGAACGGTCTCCTACAATGAGCAGTTCTTC
-,-,TRBV27,TRBJ1-1,CASRKQGNTEAFF,TGTGCCAGCAGAAAACAGGGGAACACTGAAGCTTTCTTT
-,-,TRBV19,TRBJ1-2,CASSDRRDGYTF,TGTGCCAGTAGCGACAGGCGGGATGGCTACACCTTC
-,few,TRBV2,TRBJ1-2,CASRGDNYGYTF,TGTGCCAGCAGGGGGGATAACTATGGCTACACCTTC
TRBD1,few,TRBV27,TRBJ2-7,CASRLSPGRGMAQYF,TGTGCCAGCCGACTTTCTCCCGGCAGGGGGATGGCGCAGTACTTC
-,-,TRBV10-1,TRBJ1-5,CASSRDSNQPQHF,TGCGCCAGCAGCCGGGACAGCAATCAGCCCCAGCATTTT
-,-,TRBV6-5,TRBJ1-2,CASSQGPGGYTF,TGTGCCAGCAGTCAAGGGCCGGGGGGCTACACCTTC
TRBD1,-,TRBV7-9,TRBJ1-4,CASSFPTGVYRGGDEKLFF,TGTGCCAGCAGCTTTCCCACGGGGGTCTACAGGGGTGGGGATGAAAAACTGTTTTTT
-,-,TRBV11-3,TRBJ2-3,CASSFREDTQYF,TGTGCCAGCAGTTTCCGCGAAGATACGCAGTATTTT
-,-,TRBV5-4,TRBJ2-3,CASSPEADTQYF,TGTGCCAGCAGCCCGGAGGCAGATACGCAGTATTTT
-,-,TRBV5-1,TRBJ2-5,CASSLLYPYQETQYF,TGCGCCAGCAGCTTGCTTTACCCTTACCAAGAGACCCAGTACTTC
-,-,TRBV18,TRBJ2-1,CASSSTIAPFLRNEQFF,TGTGCCAGCTCATCGACGATTGCGCCCTTTCTTAGAAATGAGCAGTTCTTC